The 32 T cell receptor beta chains below come from one sample, sequenced in a study of Graves' ophthalmopathy and Graves' hyperthyroidism. RNA transcripts served as template for amplifying TCR beta CDR3 sequences. HTBI primers served in a first-round RT-PCR, which a second-round multiplex PCR followed. TCRdb itself ran the multiplex PCR reads through MiXCR, one entry per CDR3 protein. Among approximately 210,000 distinct CDR3 sequences listed, around 30% were seen once. Source material: peripheral blood. The source is a man in his forties or fifties with Graves' ophthalmopathy.

This clonotype was recorded many times. The chain recombines TRBV20-1 with TRBJ2-2, with TRBD2 matching 8 bases. Germline lookup yields CDR1 DFQATT and CDR2 SNEGSKA (reference sequence). The V and J ends lost 1 base and 4 bases, in that order; junction bases with no gene match: 8. There are 16 residues in the CDR3. CDR3: CSARVGAGGGTGELFF. CDR3 DNA sequence: TGCAGTGCTAGAGTCGGGGCGGGAGGTGGCACCGGGGAGCTGTTTTTT.

The V and J genes are TRBV19 and TRBJ2-7; D is perhaps TRBD1 (6 bases). Between the trimmed V and J ends, which lost 6 bases and 5 bases, there was a span of 17 bases. The CDR3 is made up of 14 amino acids. The V gene's germline CDR1 is LNHDA and CDR2 SQIVND (reference sequence). The CDR3 protein is CASSLGGNENEQYF. In DNA form, the CDR3 reads TGTGCCAGTAGCCTTGGGGGCAATGAGAACGAGCAGTACTTC.

This clonotype has ten or more counts. V usage is TRBV9 and J usage is TRBJ1-2; 11 bases fit TRBD1. The CDR3 runs 15 residues. Germline trimming cut 4 bases from V and 8 bases from J; bases unmatched to any gene: 10. In germline, CDR1 is SGDLS, CDR2 YYNGEE. In DNA, the CDR3 is TGTGCCAGCAGCCCCATGGACAGGGGGCGTTGGGGCTACACCTTC. It specifies CASSPMDRGRWGYTF.

This clonotype was seen repeatedly, ten times or more. This chain uses TRBV27 with TRBJ2-7, with 11 bases aligning to TRBD2. Germline V gene data show CDR1 as MNHEY and CDR2 as SMNVEV (reference sequence). This CDR3 is 15 amino acids long. The V gene end was trimmed by 4 bases and the J gene end by 2 bases; junction bases not matched to a gene: 4. The CDR3 loop reads CASSSGLAAAYEQYF. CDR3 nucleotide sequence: TGTGCCAGCAGTTCGGGACTAGCGGCCGCCTACGAGCAGTACTTC.

This clonotype appeared many times. The rearrangement links TRBV6-5 to TRBJ1-3, with a tentative D call TRBD1 (6 bases). Trimming cost V 2 bases and J 0 bases, with 14 bases left between them. The CDR3 runs to 17 residues. Germline assignment: CDR1 MNHEY and CDR2 SVGAGI. The CDR3 bases are TGTGCCAGCAGTTACACCGCAGGGGACGACTCTGGAAACACCATATATTTT. Protein: CASSYTAGDDSGNTIYF.

Points on this clonotype: A read error may account for a junction end that differs from germline. The chain is built from TRBV6-5 and TRBJ1-2; D unresolved. This CDR3 contains 15 residues. Germline CDR1 MNHEY, CDR2 SVGAGI. The CDR3 bases are TGTGCCAGCAGTTACTCCGGCCAGCCTGGCTATGGCTATACCTTC. It translates to CASSYSGQPGYGYTF.

This clonotype was counted many times. V gene TRBV5-6 combines with J gene TRBJ2-5, with 7 bases that match TRBD2. The germline V gene has CDR1 SGHDT and CDR2 YYEEEE. Trimming cost V 0 bases and J 0 bases; bases outside gene matches: 2. CDR3 size: 15 residues. CDR3 in amino acids: CASSLVGLHQETQYF. CDR3 sequence (DNA): TGTGCCAGCAGCTTGGTGGGACTACACCAAGAGACCCAGTACTTC.

At least ten counts were recorded for this clonotype. The V call is TRBV5-1, the J call TRBJ2-7, with 9 bases matching TRBD2. The V gene's germline CDR1 is SGHRS and CDR2 YFSETQ. The J segment lost 7 bases and the V segment lost 0 bases, leaving 14 bases of the junction unmatched. The CDR3 sequence is 17 residues long. Here the CDR3 reads CASSLDTPGLALREQYF. The CDR3 DNA reads as TGCGCCAGCAGCTTGGACACGCCGGGACTAGCCCTCCGTGAGCAGTACTTC.

This clonotype has at least ten counts. The gene calls are TRBV9 and TRBJ1-1, with a tentative D call TRBD1 (5 bases). The CDR3 contains 15 residues. Germline CDR1 is SGDLS and CDR2 is YYNGEE. V lost 4 bases and J 0 bases, leaving 13 bases between the germline ends. DNA of the CDR3: TGTGCCAGCAGCCTAGGGGCTGTGGTGAACACTGAAGCTTTCTTT. Its protein product is CASSLGAVVNTEAFF.

In this sample, this clonotype turned up many times. The J gene is TRBJ2-5, the V gene TRBV27, with TRBD2 matching 13 bases. Germline loops: CDR1 MNHEY, CDR2 SMNVEV (reference sequence). The CDR3 spans 15 residues. V was pared by 7 bases and J by 5 bases, with 7 bases of the junction left unmatched. The CDR3 region has the DNA TGTGCCAGCACCGCACTAGCGGGAGGGCCGGAGACCCAGTACTTC. Amino acid sequence: CASTALAGGPETQYF.

This clonotype has a single count. The CDR3 region is CASSPARTGRTNYEQYF. The CDR3 DNA reads as TGTGCCAGCAGCCCCGCTCGTACCGGACGGACCAACTACGAGCAGTACTTC. This chain joins TRBV6-2 or TRBV6-3 and TRBJ2-7; D is unclear. This CDR3 contains 17 residues. V was pared by 6 bases and J by 3 bases, with 24 bases between. Germline lookup yields CDR1 MNHEY and CDR2 SVGEGT.

The chain has TRBV2 and TRBJ2-7; D is possibly TRBD2 (7 bases). The CDR3 has 11 residues. V lost 11 bases, J lost 1 base, and 9 bases lay in between. Germline V lookup: CDR1 SNHLY, CDR2 FYNNEI. The CDR3 here is CAGGASYEQYF. The CDR3 DNA follows: TGTGCCGGGGGGGCTTCCTACGAGCAGTACTTC.

This clonotype showed up many times. J is TRBJ2-7 and V is TRBV29-1; D ambiguous. With 7 bases removed from V and 4 bases from J, the gap between germline ends came to 11 bases. The CDR3 is 11 amino acids. Germline V gene lookup returns CDR1 SQVTM and CDR2 ANQGSEA. The CDR3 coding sequence is TGCAGCGCAACGTTTGGGTACGAGCAGTACTTC. Residues: CSATFGYEQYF.

In its sample, this clonotype was seen many times. The V and J genes are TRBV7-3 and TRBJ2-6, with D perhaps given as TRBD1 or TRBD2 (6 bases each). The CDR3 loop spans 16 amino acids. CDR1 is SGHTA, CDR2 FQGTGA, per germline. V gave up 0 bases and J gave up 4 bases, with 10 bases separating them. CDR3 amino acids: CASSLTPGAGANVLTF. The CDR3 bases are TGTGCCAGCAGCTTAACCCCGGGGGCGGGGGCCAACGTCCTGACTTTC. Full variable domain (outside the CDR3, taken from reference TRBV7-3 and TRBJ2-6): GAGVSQTPSNKVTEKGKYVELRCDPISGHTALYWYRQSLGQGPEFLIYFQGTGAADDSGLPNDRFFAVRPEGSVSTLKIQRTERGDSAVYLCASSLTPGAGANVLTFGAGSRLTVL.

The chain is built from TRBV12-3 or TRBV12-4 and TRBJ1-5; TRBD1 is a possible D gene (5 bases). V gave up 7 bases and J gave up 7 bases, with 14 bases separating them. This CDR3 is 13 amino acids long. The CDR3 loop is CASNRGVQQPQHF. As DNA, the CDR3 is TGTGCCAGCAACCGAGGGGTACAGCAGCCCCAGCATTTT.

This rearrangement joins TRBV6-2 or TRBV6-3 to TRBJ1-1; the match to TRBD1 covers 7 bases. The CDR3 loop spans 15 amino acids. The germline gives CDR1 MNHEY, CDR2 SVGEGT. Trimming at V came to 6 bases and at J to 1 base, leaving 8 bases not matched to a gene. Here the CDR3 DNA reads TGTGCCAGCAGCGGGACAGCTGGAGGGAACACTGAAGCTTTCTTT. Protein: CASSGTAGGNTEAFF.

Ten or more counts support this clonotype. The rearrangement links TRBV6-5 to TRBJ1-1; D gene uncertain. The CDR3 contains 14 residues. V was shortened by 6 bases and J by 4 bases, with 15 bases between the two germline ends. CDR1 MNHEY and CDR2 SVGAGI come from the germline V gene. For the CDR3, the DNA is TGTGCCAGCAGCCCCCTATGGGGAGGCACTGAAGCTTTCTTT. It encodes CASSPLWGGTEAFF.

This clonotype was recorded at least ten times. V usage is TRBV2 and J usage is TRBJ2-7, with D possibly being TRBD1 (5 bases). Per germline, CDR1 SNHLY and CDR2 FYNNEI. The CDR3 covers 15 residues. The V end lost 2 bases, the J end lost 3 bases, and 14 bases lay between the germline ends. CDR3: CASSEPRSRGYEQYF. CDR3 in DNA: TGTGCCAGCAGTGAACCCCGATCTAGGGGCTACGAGCAGTACTTC.

This clonotype was seen ten or more times. V usage is TRBV28 and J usage is TRBJ2-7, with D perhaps assigned TRBD1 or TRBD2 (6 bases each). CDR3 length: 14 residues. V was shortened by 2 bases and J by 6 bases, with 14 bases between the two germline ends. Germline V lookup: CDR1 MDHEN, CDR2 SYDVKM. CDR3 in DNA: TGTGCCAGCAGTTTAACCCATCCGGGGGCCGAGCAGTACTTC. Its protein is CASSLTHPGAEQYF.

The sample holds many counts of this clonotype. The CDR3 DNA sequence: TGTGCCAGCAGCGATCTACCGGGACAGGGTACCGGGGAGCTGTTTTTT. It is translated as CASSDLPGQGTGELFF. The V and J genes are TRBV9 and TRBJ2-2; TRBD1 matches at 9 bases. V was pared by 3 bases and J by 5 bases, with 8 bases of the junction left unmatched. Germline V gene lookup returns CDR1 SGDLS and CDR2 YYNGEE. The CDR3 totals 16 residues.

This clonotype was seen ten or more times. The CDR3 DNA reads TGTGCCAGCAGCTCCGGGCTAGCGGGAGGGGCGGTTACCTACGAGCAGTACTTC. Translation: CASSSGLAGGAVTYEQYF. The chain combines TRBV11-2 with TRBJ2-7, with 12 nucleotides matching TRBD2. Germline V gives CDR1 SGHAT, CDR2 FQNNGV. The CDR3 runs to 18 residues. The V and J ends lost 4 bases and 2 bases, in that order; junction bases with no gene match: 12.

This chain's CDR3 is CASSTPGGRETQYF. The CDR3 DNA is TGTGCCAGCAGTACCCCCGGGGGTCGAGAGACCCAGTACTTC. V gene TRBV6-2 or TRBV6-3 combines with J gene TRBJ2-5; the D gene is possibly TRBD2 (6 bases). Germline values: CDR1 MNHEY, CDR2 SVGEGT. V was shortened by 5 bases and J by 4 bases, with 14 bases between the two germline ends. The CDR3 loop spans 14 amino acids.

The CDR3 spells CASTPLYGYTF. In nucleotides, the CDR3 is TGTGCCAGCACCCCTTTATATGGCTACACCTTC. The V gene is TRBV12-3 or TRBV12-4, the J gene TRBJ1-2; D remains unclear. The ends were cut back, 7 bases at V and 5 bases at J, with 8 bases in the middle. The CDR3 sequence is 11 residues long.

The chain joins TRBV6-1 to TRBJ1-2, with 8 bases fitting TRBD1. The ends lost 4 bases at V and 4 bases at J; junction bases unmatched: 5. The CDR3 is made up of 14 amino acids. The V gene's germline CDR1 is MNHNS and CDR2 SASEGT. The CDR3 sequence: CASSGTGISYGYTF. The CDR3 DNA is TGTGCCAGCAGTGGGACAGGGATTAGCTATGGCTACACCTTC.

This clonotype was counted only a few times. The gene calls are TRBV28 and TRBJ2-5; 8 bases are a match to TRBD2. From germline, CDR1 is MDHEN and CDR2 SYDVKM. Trimming removed 6 bases from V and 5 bases from J; junction bases left unmatched: 11. The CDR3 is 15 residues long. This CDR3 reads CASSLDLSGMETQYF. The DNA of the CDR3 is TGTGCCAGCAGCTTGGACCTTAGCGGGATGGAGACCCAGTACTTC.

As concerns this clonotype: Relative to the germline gene, one junction end is altered; a read error may explain this. The V gene is TRBV6-5, the J gene TRBJ2-5; D is possibly TRBD1 (6 bases). This CDR3 has 13 residues. The germline V gene has CDR1 MNHEY and CDR2 SVGAGI. CDR3 loop: CASSSKGVETQYF. The CDR3 bases are TGCGCCAGCAGTTCCAAGGGGGTAGAGACCCAGTACTTC.

The sample holds many counts of this clonotype. V is TRBV28 and J is TRBJ2-7; D may be TRBD1 or TRBD2 (6 bases each). Germline CDR1 MDHEN, CDR2 SYDVKM. V was cut by 2 bases and J by 5 bases, with 19 bases left in between. The CDR3 covers 16 residues. CDR3 sequence (DNA): TGTGCCAGCAGTTTAAGTCGCGGGGCAGGGGCCCACGAGCAGTACTTC. Translating gives CASSLSRGAGAHEQYF.

This chain's CDR3 is CASSPQQGAKAYTF. CDR3 DNA: TGTGCCAGCAGTCCCCAACAGGGGGCAAAGGCCTACACCTTC. The J gene is TRBJ1-2, the V gene TRBV6-1; 9 bases agree with TRBD1. The ends lost 5 bases at V and 10 bases at J; junction bases unmatched: 11. Germline V CDR1 and CDR2: MNHNS, SASEGT. CDR3 length: 14 residues.

The table lists this clonotype with many counts. This chain joins TRBV4-3 and TRBJ2-5; 10 bases line up with TRBD2. CDR1 is LGHNA, CDR2 YSLEER, per germline. Unmatched junction bases numbered 9, after V lost 1 base and J lost 4 bases. The CDR3 loop spans 17 amino acids. The CDR3 protein is CASSQGSPSGRVETQYF. In DNA form, the CDR3 reads TGCGCCAGCAGCCAAGGGTCTCCTAGCGGGAGAGTAGAGACCCAGTACTTC.

This clonotype was counted at least ten times. The chain is built from TRBV7-9 and TRBJ2-7, with D perhaps TRBD1 (6 bases). Germline CDR1 is SEHNR and CDR2 is FQNEAQ (reference sequence). The CDR3 is 12 amino acids. The V end was cut by 8 bases, the J end by 2 bases, with 10 bases between. In DNA form, the CDR3 reads TGTGCCAGCGGCCAGGGGACCTACGAGCAGTACTTC. Translated: CASGQGTYEQYF.

The table lists this clonotype with many counts. V usage is TRBV19 and J usage is TRBJ1-5; tentative D call: TRBD1 (6 bases). This CDR3 has 14 amino acids. Trimming stripped 1 base from V and 5 bases from J, with 9 bases between. Per germline, CDR1 LNHDA and CDR2 SQIVND (reference sequence). In DNA form, the CDR3 reads TGTGCCAGTAGTATAGGCAGGGGAGATCAGCCCCAGCATTTT. Translated: CASSIGRGDQPQHF.

This clonotype occurred many times. A read error may produce the germline difference seen at one junction end. The chain carries TRBV6-5 and TRBJ1-3; no reliable D call. This CDR3 comprises 16 residues. CDR1 is MNHEY, CDR2 SVGAGI, per germline. This CDR3 reads CASGYPSGGSGNTIYF. Written as DNA, the CDR3 is TGTGCCAGCGGTTACCCCTCCGGAGGATCTGGAAACACCATATATTTT.